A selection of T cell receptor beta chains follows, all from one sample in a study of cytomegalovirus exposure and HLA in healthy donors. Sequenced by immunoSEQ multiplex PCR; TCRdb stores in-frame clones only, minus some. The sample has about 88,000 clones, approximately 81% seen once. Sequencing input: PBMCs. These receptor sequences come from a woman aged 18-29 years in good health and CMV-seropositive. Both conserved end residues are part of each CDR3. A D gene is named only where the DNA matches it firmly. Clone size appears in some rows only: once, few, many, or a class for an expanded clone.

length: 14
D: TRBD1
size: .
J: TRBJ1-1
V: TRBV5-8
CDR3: CASSLYRGNTEAFF
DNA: TGTGCCAGCAGCTTGTACAGGGGGAACACTGAAGCTTTCTTT

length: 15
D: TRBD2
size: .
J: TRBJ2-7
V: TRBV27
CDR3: CASSLYGGESYEQYF
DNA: TGTGCCAGCAGTTTATATGGGGGGGAATCCTACGAGCAGTACTTC

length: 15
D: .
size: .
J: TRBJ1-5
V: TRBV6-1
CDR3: CASSEYSYSNQPQHF
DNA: TGTGCCAGCAGTGAATACAGTTATAGCAATCAGCCCCAGCATTTT

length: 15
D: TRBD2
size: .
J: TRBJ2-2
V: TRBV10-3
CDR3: CAISGRGSPTGELFF
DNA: TGTGCCATCAGTGGGCGGGGGAGCCCCACCGGGGAGCTGTTTTTT

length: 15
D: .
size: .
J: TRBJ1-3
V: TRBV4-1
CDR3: CASSRNRDTGNTIYF
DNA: TGCGCCAGCAGCCGAAACAGGGATACTGGAAACACCATATATTTT

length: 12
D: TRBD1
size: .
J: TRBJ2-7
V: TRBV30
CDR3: CAWTGQGYEQYF
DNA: TGTGCCTGGACCGGACAGGGCTACGAGCAGTACTTC

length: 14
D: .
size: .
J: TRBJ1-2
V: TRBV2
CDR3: CASRGRGAHYGYTF
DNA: TGTGCCAGCAGGGGGCGGGGGGCGCACTATGGCTACACCTTC

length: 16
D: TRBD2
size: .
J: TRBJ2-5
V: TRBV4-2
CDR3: CASSQAVAGGPETQYF
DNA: TGTGCCAGCAGCCAGGCCGTAGCGGGGGGGCCAGAGACCCAGTACTTC

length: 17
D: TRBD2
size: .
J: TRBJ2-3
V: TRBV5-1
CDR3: CASSLVLAGAGADTQYF
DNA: TGCGCCAGCAGCTTGGTGCTAGCGGGGGCCGGGGCAGATACGCAGTATTTT

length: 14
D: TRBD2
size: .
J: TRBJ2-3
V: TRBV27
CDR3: CASTPGGPEDTQYF
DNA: TGTGCCAGCACCCCGGGGGGGCCCGAAGATACGCAGTATTTT

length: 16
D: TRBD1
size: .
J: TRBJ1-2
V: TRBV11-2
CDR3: CASSLGRDRGTYGYTF
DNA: TGTGCCAGCAGCTTAGGAAGGGACAGGGGTACCTATGGCTACACCTTC

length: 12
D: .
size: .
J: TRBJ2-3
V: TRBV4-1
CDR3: CASSPGEDTRYF
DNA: TGCGCCAGCAGCCCGGGGGAAGATACGCGGTATTTT

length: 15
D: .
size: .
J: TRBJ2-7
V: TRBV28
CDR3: CASSQSGRGAYEQYF
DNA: TGTGCCAGCAGCCAATCAGGGCGTGGGGCCTACGAGCAGTACTTC

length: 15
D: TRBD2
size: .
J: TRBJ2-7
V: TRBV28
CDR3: CASTRAAGGTHEQYF
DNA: TGTGCCAGCACCCGCGCAGCGGGGGGGACCCACGAGCAGTACTTC

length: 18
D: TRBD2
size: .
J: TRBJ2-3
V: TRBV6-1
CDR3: CASSEISNSGTSTDTQYF
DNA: TGTGCCAGCAGTGAAATCTCGAATAGCGGGACCAGCACAGATACGCAGTATTTT

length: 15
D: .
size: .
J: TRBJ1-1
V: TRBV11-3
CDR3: CASSPQARRNTEAFF
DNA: TGTGCCAGCAGCCCACAAGCCAGGCGGAACACTGAAGCTTTCTTT

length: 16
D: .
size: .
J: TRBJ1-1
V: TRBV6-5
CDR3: CASSYSQLQGNTEAFF
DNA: TGTGCCAGCAGTTATTCACAGCTCCAGGGGAACACTGAAGCTTTCTTT

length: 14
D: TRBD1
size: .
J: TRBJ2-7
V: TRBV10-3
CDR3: CAIGAGQGIYEQYF
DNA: TGTGCCATCGGCGCGGGACAGGGGATCTACGAGCAGTACTTC

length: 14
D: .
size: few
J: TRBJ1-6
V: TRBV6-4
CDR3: CASSGSSEGSPLHF
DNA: TGTGCCAGCAGTGGATCCTCCGAGGGATCACCCCTCCACTTT

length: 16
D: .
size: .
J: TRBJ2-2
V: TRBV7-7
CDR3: CASSLGQGYRTGELFF
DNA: TGTGCCAGCAGCTTAGGCCAGGGGTATCGCACCGGGGAGCTGTTTTTT

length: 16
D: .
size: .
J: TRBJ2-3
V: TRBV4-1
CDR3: CASSQVGAYRTDTQYF
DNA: TGCGCCAGCAGCCAAGTAGGAGCGTACCGCACAGATACGCAGTATTTT

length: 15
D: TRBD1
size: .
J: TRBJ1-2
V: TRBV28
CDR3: CAITEGTGGGYGYTF
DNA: TGTGCCATCACAGAGGGGACAGGAGGCGGCTATGGCTACACCTTC

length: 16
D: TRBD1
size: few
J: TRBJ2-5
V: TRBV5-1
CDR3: CASSEGSGDRGSAQYF
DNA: TGCGCCAGCAGCGAGGGAAGTGGGGACAGGGGTTCTGCCCAGTACTTC

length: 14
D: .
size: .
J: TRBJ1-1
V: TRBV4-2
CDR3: CASSQVEGNTEAFF
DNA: TGTGCCAGCAGCCAAGTAGAGGGAAACACTGAAGCTTTCTTT

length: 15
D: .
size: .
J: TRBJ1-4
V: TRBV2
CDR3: CASRFTGVTNEKLFF
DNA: TGTGCCAGCAGATTCACAGGAGTAACTAATGAAAAACTGTTTTTT

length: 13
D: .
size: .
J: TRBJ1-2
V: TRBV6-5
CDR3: CASSYSQNYGYTF
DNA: TGTGCCAGCAGTTACTCCCAAAACTATGGCTACACCTTC

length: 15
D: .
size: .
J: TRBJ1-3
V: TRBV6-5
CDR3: CASSYSPGIGNTIYF
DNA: TGTGCCAGCAGTTACTCTCCAGGGATTGGAAACACCATATATTTT

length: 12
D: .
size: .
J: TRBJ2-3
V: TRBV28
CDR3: CASSLWSNTQYF
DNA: TGTGCCAGCAGTTTATGGTCAAATACGCAGTATTTT

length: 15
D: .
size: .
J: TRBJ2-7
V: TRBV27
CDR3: CASSPVPGPPYEQYF
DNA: TGTGCCAGCAGTCCCGTACCAGGTCCCCCCTACGAGCAGTACTTC

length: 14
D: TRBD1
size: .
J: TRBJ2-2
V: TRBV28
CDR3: CASSHRGRTGELFF
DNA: TGTGCCAGCTCCCACAGGGGGCGCACCGGGGAGCTGTTTTTT

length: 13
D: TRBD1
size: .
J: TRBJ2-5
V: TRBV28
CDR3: CASSWDSRETQYF
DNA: TGTGCCAGCAGCTGGGACAGCCGAGAGACCCAGTACTTC

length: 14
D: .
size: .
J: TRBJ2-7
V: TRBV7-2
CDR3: CASRGQGKVYEQYF
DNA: TGTGCCAGCAGAGGTCAGGGGAAAGTCTACGAGCAGTACTTC